A single T cell receptor beta chain is shown here with its context. Produced via immunoSEQ multiplex PCR; TCRdb's table is partial and in-frame only. The profile shows some 19,000 clones, around 40% of them singletons. This sample is drawn from a study of graft-versus-host responses after intestinal transplantation. Background on the study: Induction with anti-thymocyte globulin, then tacrolimus and steroids for around three years, was given to all recipients.

Study-level results: Circulating GvH clone levels at their peak were associated with HvG declines (early post-transplant). Individuals who had graft-donor T cell macrochimerism had allografts that showed high graft-versus-host to host-versus-graft clonal ratios. Recipient bone marrow held GvH clones, some seen earlier in ileum or blood.

Sequences were derived from alloreactive CD4+ T cells from a mixed lymphocyte reaction culture, sampled before transplantation. The sample's subset: CFSE-low proliferating T cells sorted from roughly 6-day pre-transplant mixed lymphocyte reaction (GvH or HvG direction). This TCR came from a human patient who was an organ donor for intestinal transplantation.

CDR3 protein: CASSLLQGSTEAFF. As DNA, the CDR3 is TGCGCCAGCAGCTTGCTTCAGGGGAGCACTGAAGCTTTCTTT. This chain uses TRBV5-1 with TRBJ1-1; a weak D match, TRBD1 (6 bases). Between the trimmed V and J ends, which lost 1 base and 4 bases, there was a span of 11 bases. CDR1 is SGHRS, CDR2 YFSETQ, per germline. The CDR3 runs 14 residues.